This T cell receptor (beta chain) came from a study of blood T cell repertoires in COVID-19. As for the study in general: Whether acute or convalescent, the COVID-19 samples came from the United States, Italy and Spain. Sources were T cells, B-cell-depleted T cells, or PBMCs; the material itself was cDNA or gDNA.

TCRdb's copy holds only in-frame clones and misses some; the assay was immunoSEQ multiplex PCR. Of around 400,000 clones in the sample, around 87% were seen once. V dropped 1 base and J dropped 1 base, with 8 bases sitting between them. CDR3 length equals 15 residues. Germline V gene data show CDR1 as LGHDT and CDR2 as YNNKEL (reference sequence). Sequencing was done on a sample of peripheral blood. The rearrangement uses TRBV3-1 (or the pseudogene TRBV3-2) and TRBJ2-1; no definite D call. This sequence originates from a woman aged 55-69 years with COVID-19, enrolled during active disease. As DNA, the CDR3 is TGTGCCAGCAGCCAAGCGACAACGTCCTACAATGAGCAGTTCTTC. Amino acids: CASSQATTSYNEQFF.